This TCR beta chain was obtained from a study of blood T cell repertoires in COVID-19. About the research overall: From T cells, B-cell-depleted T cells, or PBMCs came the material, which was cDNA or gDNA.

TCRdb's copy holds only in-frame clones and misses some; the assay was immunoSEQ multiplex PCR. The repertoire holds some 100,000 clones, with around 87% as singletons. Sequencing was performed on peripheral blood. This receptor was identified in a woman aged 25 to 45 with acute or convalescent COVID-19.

The CDR3 nucleotides read TGTGCCAGCTCACCTCAGACCCCGGACAGGGTGAACACTGAAGCTTTCTTT. Translated, it gives CASSPQTPDRVNTEAFF. The genes are TRBV18 and TRBJ1-1, with 8 bases lining up with TRBD1. V shed 3 bases and J 0 bases; nucleotides not matched to a gene: 9. Germline V lookup: CDR1 KGHSH, CDR2 LQKENI. The CDR3 sequence is 17 residues long.